This T cell receptor beta chain was sequenced in a study of blood T cells in healthy people across ages. Study information: Template switching retrieved approximately one barcoded beta molecule for each two T cells.

The CDR3 has 17 amino acids. Germline V gives CDR1 MNHEY, CDR2 SMNVEV (reference sequence). Approximately 10 milliliters of peripheral blood were drawn from each donor into EDTA-treated tubes. Combining a sample-barcoded 5' primer with a J-beta primer mix, a second PCR ran for about 6 to 11 cycles. Each cDNA molecule was tagged by a template-switch adaptor with 12 random nucleotides. TCRdb passed the 5' RACE reads through MiXCR, listing each CDR3 protein once. The sample contains 800,000 to 950,000 distinct CDR3 sequences, about 34% of which appear only once. The material sequenced was blood. The chain combines TRBV27 with TRBJ2-1; TRBD1 aligns across 9 bases. The J call may not be correct, given that the DNA end is closer to TRBJ2-7. This clonotype was sampled from a man aged 18-30 years in good health. CDR3: CASMFFPGQGSYNEQYF. The CDR3 nucleotides are TGTGCCAGCATGTTTTTCCCGGGACAGGGCTCCTACAATGAGCAGTACTTC.